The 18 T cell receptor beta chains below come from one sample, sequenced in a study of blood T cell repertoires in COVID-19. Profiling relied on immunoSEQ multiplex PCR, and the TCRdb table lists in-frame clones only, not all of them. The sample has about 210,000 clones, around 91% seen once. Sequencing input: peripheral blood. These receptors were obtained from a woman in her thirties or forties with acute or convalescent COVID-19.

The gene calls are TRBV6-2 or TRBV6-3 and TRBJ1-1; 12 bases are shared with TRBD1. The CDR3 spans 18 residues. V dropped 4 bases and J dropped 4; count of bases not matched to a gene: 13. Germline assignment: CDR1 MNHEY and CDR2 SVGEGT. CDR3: CASSFSFRDRGLGTEAFF. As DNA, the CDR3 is TGTGCCAGCAGTTTTTCATTCCGGGACAGGGGGCTGGGCACTGAAGCTTTCTTT.

This CDR3 is CASSPGHSNYGYTF. The CDR3 DNA sequence: TGTGCCAGCAGCCCGGGACACTCGAACTATGGCTACACCTTC. The chain couples TRBV3-1 (or the pseudogene TRBV3-2) to TRBJ1-2, with D possibly matching TRBD1 (6 bases). Germline CDR1 and CDR2: LGHDT and YNNKEL (reference sequence). The germline V and J ends were trimmed by 4 bases and 2 bases, with 11 bases remaining between them. The CDR3 runs to 14 residues.

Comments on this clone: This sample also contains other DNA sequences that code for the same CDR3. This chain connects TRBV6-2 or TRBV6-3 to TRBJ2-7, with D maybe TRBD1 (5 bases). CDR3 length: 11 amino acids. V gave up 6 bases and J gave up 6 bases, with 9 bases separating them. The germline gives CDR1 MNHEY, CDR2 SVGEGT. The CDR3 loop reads CASSLGREQYV. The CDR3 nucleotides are TGTGCCAGCAGCCTGGGGCGCGAGCAGTACGTC.

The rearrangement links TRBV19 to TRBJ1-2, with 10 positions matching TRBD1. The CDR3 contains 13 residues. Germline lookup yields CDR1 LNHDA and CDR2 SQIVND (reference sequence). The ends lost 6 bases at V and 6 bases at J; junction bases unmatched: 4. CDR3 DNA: TGTGCCAGTAGCTGGGGACAGGGGAATGGCTACACCTTC. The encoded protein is CASSWGQGNGYTF.

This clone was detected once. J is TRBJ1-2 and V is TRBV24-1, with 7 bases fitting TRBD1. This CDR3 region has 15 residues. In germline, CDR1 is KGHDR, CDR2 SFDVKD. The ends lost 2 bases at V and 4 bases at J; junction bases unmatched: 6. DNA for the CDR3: TGTGCCACCAGTGATTCAACGGGACAGACCTATGGCTACACCTTC. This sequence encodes CATSDSTGQTYGYTF.

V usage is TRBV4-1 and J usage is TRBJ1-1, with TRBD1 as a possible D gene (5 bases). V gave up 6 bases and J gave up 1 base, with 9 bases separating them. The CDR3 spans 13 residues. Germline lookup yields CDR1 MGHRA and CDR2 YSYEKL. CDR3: CASRGQGNTEAFF. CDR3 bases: TGCGCCAGCAGAGGGCAGGGGAACACTGAAGCTTTCTTT.

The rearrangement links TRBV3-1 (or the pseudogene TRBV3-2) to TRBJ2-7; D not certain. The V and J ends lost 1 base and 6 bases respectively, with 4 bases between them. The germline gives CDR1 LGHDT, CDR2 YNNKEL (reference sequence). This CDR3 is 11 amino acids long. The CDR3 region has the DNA TGTGCCAGCAGCCAAGGCGGCGAGCAGTACGTC. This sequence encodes CASSQGGEQYV.

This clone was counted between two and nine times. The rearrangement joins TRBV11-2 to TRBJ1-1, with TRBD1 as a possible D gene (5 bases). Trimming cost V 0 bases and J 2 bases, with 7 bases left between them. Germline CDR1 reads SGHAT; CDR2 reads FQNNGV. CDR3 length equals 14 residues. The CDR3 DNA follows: TGTGCCAGCAGCTTAGAGGGGACTAACACTGAAGCTTTCTTT. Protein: CASSLEGTNTEAFF.

CDR3 coding DNA: TGTGCCAGCTCACAGGAAGTGAACACTGAAGCTTTCTTT. It translates to CASSQEVNTEAFF. The genes are TRBV9 and TRBJ1-1; a weak D match, TRBD1 (5 bases). With 7 bases removed from V and 0 bases from J, the gap between germline ends came to 10 bases. This CDR3 contains 13 residues. Looked up from germline, CDR1 is SGDLS and CDR2 is YYNGEE.

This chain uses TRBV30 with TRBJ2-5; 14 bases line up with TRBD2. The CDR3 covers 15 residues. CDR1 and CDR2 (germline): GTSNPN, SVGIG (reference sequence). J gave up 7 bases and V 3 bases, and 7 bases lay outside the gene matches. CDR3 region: CAWRPGTSGGGTQYF. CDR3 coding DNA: TGTGCCTGGAGACCCGGGACTAGCGGGGGAGGGACCCAGTACTTC.

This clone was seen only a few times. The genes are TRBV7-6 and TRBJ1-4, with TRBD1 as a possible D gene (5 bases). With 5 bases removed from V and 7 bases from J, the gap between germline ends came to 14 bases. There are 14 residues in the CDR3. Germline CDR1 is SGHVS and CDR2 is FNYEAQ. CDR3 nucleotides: TGTGCCAGCAGCCAACCAGGGATTTTTGAAAAACTGTTTTTT. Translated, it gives CASSQPGIFEKLFF.

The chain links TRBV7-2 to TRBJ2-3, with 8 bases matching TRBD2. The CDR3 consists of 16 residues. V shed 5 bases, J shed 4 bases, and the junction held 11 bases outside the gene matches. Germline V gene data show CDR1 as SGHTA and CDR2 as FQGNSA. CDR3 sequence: CASSPHQRGNSDTQYF. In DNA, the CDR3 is TGTGCCAGCAGCCCGCACCAGCGGGGGAATTCAGATACGCAGTATTTT.

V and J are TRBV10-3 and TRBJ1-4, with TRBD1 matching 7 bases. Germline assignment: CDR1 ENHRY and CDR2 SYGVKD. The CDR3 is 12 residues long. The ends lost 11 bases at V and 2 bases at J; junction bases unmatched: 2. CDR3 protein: CASRGTNEKLFF. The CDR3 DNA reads TGTGCCTCCAGGGGGACTAATGAAAAACTGTTTTTT.

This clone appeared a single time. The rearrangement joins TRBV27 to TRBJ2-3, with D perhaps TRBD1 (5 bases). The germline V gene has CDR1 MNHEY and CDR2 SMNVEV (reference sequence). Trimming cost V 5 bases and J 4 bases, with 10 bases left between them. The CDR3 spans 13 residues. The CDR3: CASSLGQPDTQYF. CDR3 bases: TGTGCCAGCAGTCTCGGACAACCAGATACGCAGTATTTT.

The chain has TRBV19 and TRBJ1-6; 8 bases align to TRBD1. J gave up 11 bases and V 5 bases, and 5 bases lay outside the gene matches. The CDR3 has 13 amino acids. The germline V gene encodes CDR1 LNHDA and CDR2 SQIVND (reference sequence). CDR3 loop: CASSAQGGTPLHF. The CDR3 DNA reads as TGTGCCAGTAGTGCACAGGGGGGGACACCCCTCCACTTT. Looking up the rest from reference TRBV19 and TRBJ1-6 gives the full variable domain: DGGITQSPKYLFRKEGQNVTLSCEQNLNHDAMYWYRQDPGQGLRLIYYSQIVNDFQKGDIAEGYSVSREKKESFPLTVTSAQKNPTAFYLCASSAQGGTPLHFGNGTRLTVT.

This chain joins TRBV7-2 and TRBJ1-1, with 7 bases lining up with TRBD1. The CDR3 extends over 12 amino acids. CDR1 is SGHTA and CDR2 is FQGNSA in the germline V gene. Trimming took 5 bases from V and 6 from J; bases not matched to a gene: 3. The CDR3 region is CASSRQGAEAFF. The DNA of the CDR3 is TGTGCCAGCAGCCGACAGGGTGCTGAAGCTTTCTTT.

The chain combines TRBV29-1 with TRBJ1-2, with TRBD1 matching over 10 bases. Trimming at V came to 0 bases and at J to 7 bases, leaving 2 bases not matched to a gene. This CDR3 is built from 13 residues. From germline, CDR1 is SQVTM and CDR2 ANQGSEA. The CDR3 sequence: CSVEEGTGVGYTF. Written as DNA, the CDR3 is TGCAGCGTTGAAGAAGGGACAGGGGTTGGCTACACCTTC.

CDR3 loop: CASSYLGQGNTEAFF. The CDR3 DNA follows: TGTGCCAGCAGTTATCTTGGACAGGGGAACACTGAAGCTTTCTTT. The gene calls are TRBV6-5 and TRBJ1-1, with 8 bases identical to TRBD1. The V gene end was trimmed by 3 bases and the J gene end by 1 base; junction bases not matched to a gene: 4. The germline V gene has CDR1 MNHEY and CDR2 SVGAGI. The CDR3 contains 15 residues.